Here is one TCR beta chain with its context. Its target is not known. These data originate in a study of neoadjuvant anti-PD-1 for oral cavity cancer. Study summary: Around day 43, patients without progression received a fourth nivolumab dose before surgery.

The time point: after neoadjuvant nivolumab, at surgical resection. Findings of the study overall: After neoadjuvant nivolumab, PBMC T cell clonality was significantly higher in non-responders than responders.

Most PBMC samples had 480 ng input DNA in six replicates. The protocol was immunoSEQ multiplex PCR, while the TCRdb copy is restricted to in-frame clones and leaves out a portion. Among roughly 15,000 clones listed, 71% were seen once. This TCR was recovered from a person aged 35 to 85 with oral cavity squamous cell carcinoma. The starting material was PBMCs, obtained after nivolumab (anti-PD-1) treatment.

CDR3 DNA: TGCGCCAGCACAGAGAGCAATCAGCCCCAGCATTTT. Its protein is CASTESNQPQHF. V and J are TRBV10-2 and TRBJ1-5; D gene ambiguous. CDR1 WSHSY and CDR2 SAAADI come from the germline V gene. Deletions cut 7 bases from V and 1 base from J, with 5 bases between. The CDR3 has 12 residues.